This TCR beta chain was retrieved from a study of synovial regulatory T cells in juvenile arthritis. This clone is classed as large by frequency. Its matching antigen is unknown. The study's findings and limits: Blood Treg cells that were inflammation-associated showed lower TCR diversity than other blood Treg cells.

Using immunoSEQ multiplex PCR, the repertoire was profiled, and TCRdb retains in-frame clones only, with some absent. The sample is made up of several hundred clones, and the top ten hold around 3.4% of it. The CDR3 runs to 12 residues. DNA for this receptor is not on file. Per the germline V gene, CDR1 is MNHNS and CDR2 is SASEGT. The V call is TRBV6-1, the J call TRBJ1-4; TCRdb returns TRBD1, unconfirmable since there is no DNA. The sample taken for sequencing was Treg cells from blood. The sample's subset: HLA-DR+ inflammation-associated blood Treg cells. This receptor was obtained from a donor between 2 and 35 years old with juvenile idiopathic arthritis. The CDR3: CASSRGSEKLFF.